A single sample is the source of the 15 T cell receptor beta chains below, sequenced in a study of blood T cell repertoires in COVID-19. Sequencing was performed with immunoSEQ multiplex PCR; in TCRdb, only in-frame clones are kept and a portion is missing. The sample holds 430,000 or so clones; around nine tenths are singletons and the top ten take 1.4% to 1.5%. The sequencing input was PBMCs or T cells enriched from blood (not recorded which). These receptors were taken from a woman younger than 35 who had been exposed to COVID-19.

This clone was counted between two and nine times. V gene TRBV13 combines with J gene TRBJ2-2; tentatively, D is TRBD1 (6 bases). The CDR3 totals 20 residues. Germline V lookup: CDR1 PRHDT, CDR2 FYEKMQ (reference sequence). V was clipped by 5 bases and J by 1 base, with 26 bases between them. CDR3 sequence reads: CASSDSNSDTGSWNTGELFF. The CDR3 DNA sequence: TGTGCCAGCAGCGATTCCAATTCGGACACAGGGTCATGGAACACCGGGGAGCTGTTTTTT.

The V call is TRBV28, the J call TRBJ2-7, with D possibly matching TRBD2 (6 bases). Germline assignment: CDR1 MDHEN and CDR2 SYDVKM. V lost 4 bases and J lost 4, with 17 bases in between. CDR3 length: 15 amino acids. The CDR3 region is CASSSYGGGLYEQYF. The CDR3 region has the DNA TGTGCCAGCAGTTCCTATGGGGGAGGACTATACGAGCAGTACTTC.

This chain connects TRBV4-2 to TRBJ2-1, with a possible D match to TRBD2 (6 bases). Germline loops: CDR1 LGHNA, CDR2 YNFKEQ. The CDR3 covers 18 residues. The V gene lost 0 bases and the J gene lost 4 bases, with 19 bases spanning the gap. The CDR3 sequence: CASSQDRILAGIYNEQFF. CDR3 sequence (DNA): TGTGCCAGCAGCCAAGATCGAATTTTGGCGGGGATTTACAATGAGCAGTTCTTC.

The chain links TRBV2 to TRBJ1-5, with D possibly matching TRBD1 (6 bases). CDR3 length: 13 residues. V lost 8 bases, J lost 0 bases, and 8 bases lay in between. Germline V CDR1 and CDR2: SNHLY, FYNNEI. CDR3 DNA sequence: TGTGCCAGCGCAGGGGATAGCAATCAGCCCCAGCATTTT. Translation: CASAGDSNQPQHF.

V gene TRBV2 combines with J gene TRBJ2-5; TRBD1 matches at 10 bases. There are 14 residues in the CDR3. Germline trimming cut 8 bases from V and 5 bases from J; bases unmatched to any gene: 8. Germline-derived CDR1 and CDR2 are SNHLY and FYNNEI. The CDR3 here is CASGGTGVLETQYF. The CDR3 bases are TGTGCCAGCGGGGGGACAGGGGTACTGGAGACCCAGTACTTC.

The genes are TRBV28 and TRBJ1-3; D remains ambiguous. Trimming removed 5 bases at V and 0 bases at J, with 11 bases between. Germline values: CDR1 MDHEN, CDR2 SYDVKM. This CDR3 is 15 amino acids long. This CDR3 is CASSPPSYSGNTIYF. CDR3 coding DNA: TGTGCCAGCAGTCCCCCCTCGTACTCTGGAAACACCATATATTTT.

This clone was seen only once. V is TRBV5-4 and J is TRBJ2-7, with D perhaps matching TRBD1 (5 bases). Germline values: CDR1 SGHNT, CDR2 YYREEE (reference sequence). The CDR3 runs to 15 residues. With 0 bases removed from V and 3 bases from J, the gap between germline ends came to 13 bases. The CDR3 DNA reads as TGTGCCAGCAGCTTGGCAGGGTTAACTGACTACGAGCAGTACTTC. It specifies CASSLAGLTDYEQYF.

The gene calls are TRBV4-1 and TRBJ2-1, with TRBD1 as a possible D gene (5 bases). CDR1 MGHRA and CDR2 YSYEKL come from the germline V gene. Trimming pared 1 base from V and 5 bases from J, leaving 21 bases between. The CDR3 covers 18 residues. The CDR3 loop is CASSQVDPAQKGNNEQFF. CDR3 bases: TGCGCCAGCAGCCAAGTTGACCCCGCTCAGAAGGGGAACAATGAGCAGTTCTTC.

V and J are TRBV6-1 and TRBJ1-5; TRBD1 matches 10 bases. Germline loops: CDR1 MNHNS, CDR2 SASEGT. The CDR3 is 14 residues long. V was pared by 3 bases and J by 9 bases, with 5 bases of the junction left unmatched. CDR3 sequence: CASSEGDRGRPQHF. The CDR3 DNA sequence: TGTGCCAGCAGTGAGGGGGACAGGGGAAGGCCCCAGCATTTT.

This chain connects TRBV28 to TRBJ2-1; 7 nucleotides match TRBD1. The CDR3 covers 17 residues. The V gene's germline CDR1 is MDHEN and CDR2 SYDVKM. Unmatched junction bases numbered 17, after V lost 3 bases and J lost 9 bases. CDR3 region: CASSLFLIGQVLIEQFF. CDR3 nucleotide sequence: TGTGCCAGCAGTTTGTTTCTGATAGGACAGGTGCTGATTGAGCAGTTCTTC. Looking up the rest from reference TRBV28 and TRBJ2-1 gives the full variable domain: DVKVTQSSRYLVKRTGEKVFLECVQDMDHENMFWYRQDPGLGLRLIYFSYDVKMKEKGDIPEGYSVSREKKERFSLILESASTNQTSMYLCASSLFLIGQVLIEQFFGPGTRLTVL.

The chain couples TRBV19 to TRBJ2-3, with TRBD2 matching over 10 bases. The CDR3 extends over 18 amino acids. Germline-derived CDR1 and CDR2 are LNHDA and SQIVND (reference sequence). V shed 2 bases, J shed 4 bases, and the junction held 12 bases outside the gene matches. CDR3 sequence: CASSIMVRSGGSADTQYF. CDR3 bases: TGTGCCAGTAGTATAATGGTTCGTAGCGGGGGGAGCGCAGATACGCAGTATTTT.

The V gene is TRBV7-8, the J gene TRBJ1-5, with TRBD1 as a possible D gene (5 bases). The V end was cut by 5 bases, the J end by 3 bases, with 14 bases between. The CDR3 contains 15 residues. CDR1 is SGHVS, CDR2 FQNEAQ, per germline. The chain's CDR3 is CASSPSVGVNQPQHF. DNA of the CDR3: TGTGCCAGCAGCCCCAGCGTAGGGGTCAATCAGCCCCAGCATTTT.

This rearrangement joins TRBV12-5 to TRBJ1-2, with 11 bases identical to TRBD1. V was pared by 1 base and J by 2 bases, with 6 bases of the junction left unmatched. CDR1 is LGHNT, CDR2 FRNRAP, per germline. CDR3 length: 17 amino acids. The CDR3 DNA follows: TGTGCTAGTGGTTTGGCCCCCGGGGACAGGGGGAACTATGGCTACACCTTC. As protein: CASGLAPGDRGNYGYTF. The full variable domain, in which reference TRBV12-5 and TRBJ1-2 provide the parts outside the CDR3, is DARVTQTPRHKVTEMGQEVTMRCQPILGHNTVFWYRQTMMQGLELLAYFRNRAPLDDSGMPKDRFSAEMPDATLATLKIQPSEPRDSAVYFCASGLAPGDRGNYGYTFGSGTRLTVV.

This chain uses TRBV11-2 with TRBJ1-5; D is unresolved. CDR3 length: 13 residues. Germline V gene sequence: CDR1 SGHAT, CDR2 FQNNGV. The V gene lost 5 bases and the J gene lost 3 bases, with 8 bases spanning the gap. This CDR3 is CASSPSPNQPQHF. Written as DNA, the CDR3 is TGTGCCAGCAGCCCATCCCCCAATCAGCCCCAGCATTTT.

This clone was recorded only once. The rearrangement joins TRBV25-1 to TRBJ2-1; D gene unclear. Trimming took 3 bases from V and 3 from J, leaving 9 bases between them. Germline lookup yields CDR1 MGHDK and CDR2 SYGVNS. The CDR3 extends over 14 amino acids. The CDR3 nucleotides are TGTGCCAGCAGTGAGAGGTCGTACTACAATGAGCAGTTCTTC. It translates to CASSERSYYNEQFF.